A selection of T cell receptor beta chains follows, all from one sample in a study of blood T cell repertoires in COVID-19. Sequencing was performed with immunoSEQ multiplex PCR; in TCRdb, only in-frame clones are kept and a portion is missing. The sample includes some 150,000 clones, roughly 91% of them seen just once. The sequenced sample consisted of peripheral blood. The receptor set was obtained from a man between 60 and 70 years old with active or convalescent COVID-19. The CDR3 runs from the conserved cysteine through the conserved F or W. A D gene is named only where the DNA matches it firmly. A clone size is listed for some rows: how often the clone was seen (once, few, many), or a class if it is expanded.

DNA | CDR3 | J | V | size | D
TGTGCCAGCAACAAAGACCACAGGGACGAGCAGTACTTC | CASNKDHRDEQYF | TRBJ2-7 | TRBV7-9 | NA | NA
TGTGCCAGCAGCCACTACCCCGAGGACACTGAAGCTTTCTTT | CASSHYPEDTEAFF | TRBJ1-1 | TRBV7-6 | NA | NA
TGTGCCAGCCGTACGTCTGTAGGGGAGGCTAGCGGTTGGGAGACCCAGTACTTC | CASRTSVGEASGWETQYF | TRBJ2-5 | TRBV28 | NA | TRBD2
TGTGCCACCAGCAGAGCGGGGGGCCAAGTTGTGGTTCCGTTTTTT | CATSRAGGQVVVPFF | TRBJ1-4 | TRBV15 | NA | NA
TGTGCCATCAGCGACAGTGGGGTTGAGCAGTACTTC | CAISDSGVEQYF | TRBJ2-7 | TRBV10-3 | NA | NA
TGTGCCAGCAGCCCCCAAGGGGAACCTCCCTACAATGAGCAGTTCTTC | CASSPQGEPPYNEQFF | TRBJ2-1 | TRBV3-1/TRBV3-2 | few | NA
TGTGCCAGCAGCTTGGACGTAAGCTCCGGGGAGCTGTTTTTT | CASSLDVSSGELFF | TRBJ2-2 | TRBV5-5 | NA | NA
TGTGCCAGCAGCTTTTCTAGCGGGGGGGCCTTAGATACGCAGTATTTT | CASSFSSGGALDTQYF | TRBJ2-3 | TRBV7-9 | NA | TRBD2
TGTGCCAGCCACGACACCAGAGGGACCGGGGAGCTGTTTTTT | CASHDTRGTGELFF | TRBJ2-2 | TRBV6-6 | NA | NA
TGCGCCAGCAGTAGTCAGGGCGATTCACCCCTCCACTTT | CASSSQGDSPLHF | TRBJ1-6 | TRBV5-1 | NA | NA
TGTGCCAGCAGCTTCGGGACCGGGGAGCTGTTTTTT | CASSFGTGELFF | TRBJ2-2 | TRBV5-6 | NA | NA
TGTGCCAGCAGGTCTAGCGGGGGGACAGATACGCAGTATTTT | CASRSSGGTDTQYF | TRBJ2-3 | TRBV6-6 | NA | TRBD2
TGTGCCAGCAGCCACGGGCGATATACTGGAGGACTAGCCCCAGGGACCCAGTACTTC | CASSHGRYTGGLAPGTQYF | TRBJ2-5 | TRBV7-8 | once | TRBD2
TGTGCCAGCAGCCAGACAGCTACTGGAAACACCATATATTTT | CASSQTATGNTIYF | TRBJ1-3 | TRBV3-1/TRBV3-2 | NA | NA
TGTGCCAGCAGCCAAGTCTCAGGGCTTGGCTACACCTTC | CASSQVSGLGYTF | TRBJ1-2 | TRBV3-1/TRBV3-2 | once | NA
TGTGCCAGCACCCCCGGGGGGGGGCCTGCCGAGCAGTACTTC | CASTPGGGPAEQYF | TRBJ2-7 | TRBV28 | NA | TRBD2
TGTGCCAGCCGGGGGACGTATAGCAATCAGCCCCAGCATTTT | CASRGTYSNQPQHF | TRBJ1-5 | TRBV2 | NA | NA
TGTGCCAGCTCACTCCTCACAGGGGATAGTTCACCCCTCCACTTT | CASSLLTGDSSPLHF | TRBJ1-6 | TRBV18 | once | TRBD1
TGTGCCAGCAGAGACAGGGGGCCTGGAAACACCATATATTTT | CASRDRGPGNTIYF | TRBJ1-3 | TRBV6-5 | once | TRBD1
TGTGCCAGCAGTCCCCCGGAGGGGGCTTCCTACGAGCAGTACTTC | CASSPPEGASYEQYF | TRBJ2-7 | TRBV27 | NA | NA
TGTGCCAGCAGCTTAGTCGGGACAGGCGGAAATGGCTACACCTTC | CASSLVGTGGNGYTF | TRBJ1-2 | TRBV7-9 | NA | TRBD1
TGTGCCAGTCGAACGGGACAGGGGGCCGTCGGGGAGCTGTTTTTT | CASRTGQGAVGELFF | TRBJ2-2 | TRBV5-6 | NA | TRBD1
TGTGCCAGCAGTTCCCACAGGGGGTTCTATGGCTACACCTTC | CASSSHRGFYGYTF | TRBJ1-2 | TRBV28 | NA | TRBD1
TGTGCCTGGACCAACGGGGGGGGTGGGAATTCACCCCTCCACTTT | CAWTNGGGGNSPLHF | TRBJ1-6 | TRBV30 | NA | NA
TGTGCCAGTAGTATTCAACAGGGGGCTGGAGAAGCTTTCTTT | CASSIQQGAGEAFF | TRBJ1-1 | TRBV19 | NA | TRBD1
TGCGCCAGCAGCTTGGCCGGGAGTCGTCAAGAGACCCAGTACTTC | CASSLAGSRQETQYF | TRBJ2-5 | TRBV5-1 | NA | NA
TGTGCCATCAGCGGACAGGGCGCGGGCTACACCTTC | CAISGQGAGYTF | TRBJ1-2 | TRBV10-3 | once | TRBD1
TGTGCCAGCAGCTTGGAGGGGTGGGCTTTCTTT | CASSLEGWAFF | TRBJ1-1 | TRBV5-6 | NA | NA
TGTGCCAGTAGTGTCCTCCGAGCGGGAGGGCCGTCGGTAAATGAGCAGTTCTTC | CASSVLRAGGPSVNEQFF | TRBJ2-1 | TRBV19 | NA | TRBD2
TGTGCCAGCAGCGCCGGGACAGCAAGCACAGATACGCAGTATTTT | CASSAGTASTDTQYF | TRBJ2-3 | TRBV2 | NA | TRBD1
TGTGCCAGTAGTATGGCCCCAGGAAATAGCAATCAGCCCCAGCATTTT | CASSMAPGNSNQPQHF | TRBJ1-5 | TRBV19 | NA | NA
TGCGCCAGCAGCCGCCCCTCGGGGGGCAGTGGAAACACCATATATTTT | CASSRPSGGSGNTIYF | TRBJ1-3 | TRBV4-1 | NA | NA
TGTGCCAGCAGCTCCACCGGGACATCATATAACAATGAGCAGTTCTTC | CASSSTGTSYNNEQFF | TRBJ2-1 | TRBV6-6 | NA | NA
TGTGCCACCAGCAGAGATTTCCCGGATACGCAGTATTTT | CATSRDFPDTQYF | TRBJ2-3 | TRBV15 | NA | NA
TGTGCCAGCAGTTCACACCCTTTCTACGAGCAGTACTTC | CASSSHPFYEQYF | TRBJ2-7 | TRBV12-3/TRBV12-4 | NA | NA
TGTGCCAGCAGCCCCTACACCGGGGAGCTGTTTTTT | CASSPYTGELFF | TRBJ2-2 | TRBV7-3 | NA | NA
TGTGCCAGCAGCCGGGACAGGAGGGGTGGCTACACCTTC | CASSRDRRGGYTF | TRBJ1-2 | TRBV3-1/TRBV3-2 | NA | TRBD1
TGTGCCAGTAGTATATCTCCTAGCGGGAGTTACAATGAGCAGTTCTTC | CASSISPSGSYNEQFF | TRBJ2-1 | TRBV19 | NA | TRBD2
TGTGCCACCAGTGAGGACGGGGGGTTAGGACAGCCCCAGCATTTT | CATSEDGGLGQPQHF | TRBJ1-5 | TRBV24-1 | NA | NA
TGTGCCAGCTCCCTACAGGGAACTGGAAACACCATATATTTT | CASSLQGTGNTIYF | TRBJ1-3 | TRBV2 | once | NA
TGTGCCAGCAGCCTCCGGGACAGGGGGCTGAGGTACAATGAGCAGTTCTTC | CASSLRDRGLRYNEQFF | TRBJ2-1 | TRBV11-2 | NA | TRBD1
TGTGCCAGCAGTCCCCCGGAGGGGCTTGGATCACCCCTCCACTTT | CASSPPEGLGSPLHF | TRBJ1-6 | TRBV28 | once | NA
TGTGCCAGCAGTCGACCGGGACAGGGGTCCTACGAGCAGTACTTC | CASSRPGQGSYEQYF | TRBJ2-7 | TRBV5-4 | NA | TRBD1
TGTGCCAGCAGCCCCCGAGGGGGGGATAGCAATCAGCCCCAGCATTTT | CASSPRGGDSNQPQHF | TRBJ1-5 | TRBV7-2 | NA | NA
TGTGCCAGCAGCCGCCTACAGGGGGCAGCATCACCCCTCCACTTT | CASSRLQGAASPLHF | TRBJ1-6 | TRBV5-4 | NA | TRBD1
TGCAGCGTTCTAGGGGCGCACACCTACAATGAGCAGTTCTTC | CSVLGAHTYNEQFF | TRBJ2-1 | TRBV29-1 | NA | NA
TGTGCCAGTACCCTGCGGGTCCCGACTAGCAATCAGCCCCAGCATTTT | CASTLRVPTSNQPQHF | TRBJ1-5 | TRBV19 | NA | NA
TGTGCCAGCAGTTTATGGGGGGGAGGGACCCAAGAGACCCAGTACTTC | CASSLWGGGTQETQYF | TRBJ2-5 | TRBV27 | NA | TRBD2
TGCGCCAGCAGCCAAGGAGGTCGGGGGGCGAACTATGGCTACACCTTC | CASSQGGRGANYGYTF | TRBJ1-2 | TRBV4-3 | once | NA
TGTGCCAGCAGCGCCTACAGGGATACTAACTATGGCTACACCTTC | CASSAYRDTNYGYTF | TRBJ1-2 | TRBV7-2 | NA | NA
TGCGCCAGCAGCTTGGAAGGGAGACAGGGGGCGAGAACTGAAGCTTTCTTT | CASSLEGRQGARTEAFF | TRBJ1-1 | TRBV5-1 | NA | TRBD1
TGCGCCAGCAGCAACGGGGGGGCCGGGGGCACTGAAGCTTTCTTT | CASSNGGAGGTEAFF | TRBJ1-1 | TRBV5-1 | once | NA
TGTGCCATCAGTGATATGGGCCGGGAGACCCAGTACTTC | CAISDMGRETQYF | TRBJ2-5 | TRBV10-3 | NA | NA